This T cell receptor (beta chain) comes out of a study of shared clonotypes between healthy human individuals. Germline CDR1 SNHLY, CDR2 FYNNEI. The CDR3 is 14 residues long. Trimming took off 6 bases at V and 0 bases at J, with 9 bases between the two ends. In the original workflow: With immunoSEQ giving junction-only sequences and no quality scores, filtering differed. Libraries were prepared by immunoSEQ multiplex PCR; TCRdb keeps only in-frame clonotypes and omits some of them. D and trimming come from the DNA, and the V and J calls and clone size come from that table. The sample gives a few million clones, more than 90% of which show up once; more than 0.12% is in the top ten.

The receptor was derived from a man aged 18 to 30 in good health. Sequencing used naive CD4+ T cells sorted from blood. Subset defined: CD45RA+ positively selected. The chain links TRBV2 to TRBJ1-3, with no clear D. In nucleotides, the CDR3 is TGTGCCAGCAGCGACGGATTCTCTGGAAACACCATATATTTT. Translation: CASSDGFSGNTIYF. Full variable domain (missing parts from reference TRBV2 and TRBJ1-3): EPEVTQTPSHQVTQMGQEVILRCVPISNHLYFYWYRQILGQKVEFLVSFYNNEISEKSEIFDDQFSVERPDGSNFTLKIRSTKLEDSAMYFCASSDGFSGNTIYFGEGSWLTVV.